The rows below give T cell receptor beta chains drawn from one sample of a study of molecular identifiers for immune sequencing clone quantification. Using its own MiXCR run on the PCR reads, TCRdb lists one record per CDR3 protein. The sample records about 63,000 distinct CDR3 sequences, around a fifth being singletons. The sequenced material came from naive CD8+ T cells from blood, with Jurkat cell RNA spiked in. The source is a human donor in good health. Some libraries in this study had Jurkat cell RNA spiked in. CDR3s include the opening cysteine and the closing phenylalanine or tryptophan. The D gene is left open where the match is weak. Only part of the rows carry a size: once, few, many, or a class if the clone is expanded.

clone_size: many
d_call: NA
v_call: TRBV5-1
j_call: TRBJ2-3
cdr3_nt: TGCGCCAGCAGCCAGTTACTAGGCAGCACAGATACGCAGTATTTT
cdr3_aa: CASSQLLGSTDTQYF

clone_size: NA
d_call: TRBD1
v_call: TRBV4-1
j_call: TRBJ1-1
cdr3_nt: TGCGCCAGCAGTTTTAGGACAGGGGTAAACACTGAAGCTTTCTTT
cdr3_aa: CASSFRTGVNTEAFF

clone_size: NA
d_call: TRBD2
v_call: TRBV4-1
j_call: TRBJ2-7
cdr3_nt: TGCACCAGCAGCCAAGGGTGGACTAGTGACGAGCAGTACTTC
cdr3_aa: CTSSQGWTSDEQYF

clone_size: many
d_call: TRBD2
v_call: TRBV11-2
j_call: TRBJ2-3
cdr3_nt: TGTGCCAGCAGCTACCGAGGGAGGGCCTGGACAGATACGCAGTATTTT
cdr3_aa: CASSYRGRAWTDTQYF

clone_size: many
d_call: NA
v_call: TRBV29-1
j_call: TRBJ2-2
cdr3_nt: TGCAGCGTTGAAGCCGGGACCAAGAACACCGGGGAGCTGTTTTTT
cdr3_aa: CSVEAGTKNTGELFF

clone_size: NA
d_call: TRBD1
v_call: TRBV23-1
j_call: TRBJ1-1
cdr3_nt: TGCGCCAGCAGTCGTCAGACAGGGTTCGAAGCTTTCTTT
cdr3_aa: CASSRQTGFEAFF

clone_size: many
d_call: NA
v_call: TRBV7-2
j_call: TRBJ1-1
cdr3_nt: TGTGCCAGCAGCTTAGGAAAGGACGACCAATTT
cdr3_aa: CASSLGKDDQF

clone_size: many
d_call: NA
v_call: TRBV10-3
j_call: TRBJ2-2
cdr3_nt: TGTGCCATCAGTGAGAAGACGAACACCGGGGAGCTGTTTTTT
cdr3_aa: CAISEKTNTGELFF

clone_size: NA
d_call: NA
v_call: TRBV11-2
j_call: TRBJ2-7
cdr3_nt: TGTGCCAGCAGCAGAGGACCGCCCACCTACGAGCAGTACTTC
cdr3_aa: CASSRGPPTYEQYF

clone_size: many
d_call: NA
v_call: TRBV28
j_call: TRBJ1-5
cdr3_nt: TGTGCCAGCAGCAACACTGGAGAGTTAGATCAGCCCCAGCATTTT
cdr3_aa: CASSNTGELDQPQHF

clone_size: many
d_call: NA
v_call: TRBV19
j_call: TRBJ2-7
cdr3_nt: TGTGCCAGTAGTCCTGCGGTTCCCTACGAGCAGTACTTC
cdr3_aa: CASSPAVPYEQYF

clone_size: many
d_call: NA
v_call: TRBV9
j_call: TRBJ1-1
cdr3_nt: TGTGCCAGCAGCGTATCGGGGTATTGGTCCGGCGCTGAAGCTTTCTTT
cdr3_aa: CASSVSGYWSGAEAFF

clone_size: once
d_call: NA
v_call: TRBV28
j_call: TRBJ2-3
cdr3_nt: TGTGCCAGCAGTTTCTGGGCGGCAGATACGCAGTATTTT
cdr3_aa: CASSFWAADTQYF

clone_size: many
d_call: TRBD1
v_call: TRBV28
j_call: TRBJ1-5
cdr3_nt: TGTGCCAGCGGTTTTGGAACAGGGGACCAGCCCCAGCATTTT
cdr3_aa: CASGFGTGDQPQHF

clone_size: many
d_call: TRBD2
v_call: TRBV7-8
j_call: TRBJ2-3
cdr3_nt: TGTGCCAGCAGCTTAAGGGCTAGCGGAGAAATCACAGATACGCAGTATTTT
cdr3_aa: CASSLRASGEITDTQYF

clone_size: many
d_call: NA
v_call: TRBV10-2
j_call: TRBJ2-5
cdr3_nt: TGCGCCAGCAGAGACGGAGAGGGTCCAGAGACCCAGTACTTC
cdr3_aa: CASRDGEGPETQYF

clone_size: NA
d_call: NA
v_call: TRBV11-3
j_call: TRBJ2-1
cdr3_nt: TGTGCCAGCAGCTTAGATTCGGGGGAGCAGTTCTTC
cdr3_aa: CASSLDSGEQFF

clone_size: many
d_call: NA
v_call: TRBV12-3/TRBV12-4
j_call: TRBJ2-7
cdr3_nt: TGTGCCAGCAGCCCAAGTTTCGAGCAGTACTTC
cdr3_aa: CASSPSFEQYF

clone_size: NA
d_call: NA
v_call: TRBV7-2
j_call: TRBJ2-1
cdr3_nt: TGTGCCAGCAGCTGGCTGGGCAATGAGCAGTTCTTC
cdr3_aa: CASSWLGNEQFF

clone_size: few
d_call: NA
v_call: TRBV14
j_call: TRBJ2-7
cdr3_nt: TGTGCCAGCAGCCCGGCGCTTGCGTACTCCTACGAGCAGTACTTC
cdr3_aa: CASSPALAYSYEQYF

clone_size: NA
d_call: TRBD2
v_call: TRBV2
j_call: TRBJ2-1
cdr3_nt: TGTGCCAGCAGTGACCCCGCGGGAGGGGGCAATGAGCAGTTCTTC
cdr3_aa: CASSDPAGGGNEQFF

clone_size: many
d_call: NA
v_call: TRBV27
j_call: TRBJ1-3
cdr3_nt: TGTGCCAGCAGGGCAGGGCCCTCTGGAAACACCATATATTTT
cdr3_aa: CASRAGPSGNTIYF

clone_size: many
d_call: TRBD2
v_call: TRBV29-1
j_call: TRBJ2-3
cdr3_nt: TGCAGCGTTGAACCGACTAGCGGGGTGGGGACAGATACGCAGTATTTT
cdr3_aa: CSVEPTSGVGTDTQYF

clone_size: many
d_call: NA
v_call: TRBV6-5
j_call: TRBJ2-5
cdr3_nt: TGTGCCAGCAGTTACTCGATCGGGGCGGAAGAGACCCAGTACTTC
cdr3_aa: CASSYSIGAEETQYF

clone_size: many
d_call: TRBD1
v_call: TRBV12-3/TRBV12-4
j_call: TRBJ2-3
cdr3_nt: TGTGCCAGCAGCCCTACAGGGGGTACTAATAGCGGAGGGCGGACAGATACGCAGTATTTT
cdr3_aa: CASSPTGGTNSGGRTDTQYF

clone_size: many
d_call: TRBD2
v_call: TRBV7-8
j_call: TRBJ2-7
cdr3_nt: TGTGCCAGCAGCTTAGGTCCGGGGGGAAGGAACGAGCAGTACTTC
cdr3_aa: CASSLGPGGRNEQYF

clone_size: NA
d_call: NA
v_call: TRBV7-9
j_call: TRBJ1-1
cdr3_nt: TGTGCCAGCAGCTTACCGCTCGGGACTGAAGCTTTCTTT
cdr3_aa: CASSLPLGTEAFF

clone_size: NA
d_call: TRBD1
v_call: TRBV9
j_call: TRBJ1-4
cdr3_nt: TGTGCCAGCAGCGTAGCTGACAGGGGGCACACTAATGAAAAACTGTTTTTT
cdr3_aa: CASSVADRGHTNEKLFF

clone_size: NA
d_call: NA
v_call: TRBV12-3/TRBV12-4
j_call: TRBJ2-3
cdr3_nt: TGTGCCAGCAGTTTAGACAGATATACGCAGTATTTT
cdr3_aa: CASSLDRYTQYF

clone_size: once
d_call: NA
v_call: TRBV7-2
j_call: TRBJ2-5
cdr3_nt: TGTGCCAGCAGCTCACTAGCGACCCGGGGGCCACACCAAGAGACCCAGTACTTC
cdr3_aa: CASSSLATRGPHQETQYF

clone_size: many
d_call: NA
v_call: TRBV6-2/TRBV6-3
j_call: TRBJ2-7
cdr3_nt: TGTGCCAGCAGTTACCGGGCAGACTTCTACGAGCAGTACTTC
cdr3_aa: CASSYRADFYEQYF

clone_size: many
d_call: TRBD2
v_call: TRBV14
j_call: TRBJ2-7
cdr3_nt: TGTGCCAGCAGCCTCAGGACTAGCGGGACGGCGGGGTCGTACGAGCAGTACTTC
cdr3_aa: CASSLRTSGTAGSYEQYF

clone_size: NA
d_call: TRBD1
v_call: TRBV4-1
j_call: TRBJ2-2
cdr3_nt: TGCGCCGGCAGCAGCAGGGGGCGAATCGGGGAGCTGTTTTTT
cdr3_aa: CAGSSRGRIGELFF

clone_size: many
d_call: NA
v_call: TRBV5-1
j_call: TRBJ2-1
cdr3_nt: TGCGCCAGCAGATTTAGCTCCTACAATGAGCAGTTCTTC
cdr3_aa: CASRFSSYNEQFF

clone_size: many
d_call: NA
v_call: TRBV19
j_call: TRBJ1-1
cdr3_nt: TGTGCCAGTAGTATAGAGGGGACTGAAGCTTTCTTT
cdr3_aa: CASSIEGTEAFF

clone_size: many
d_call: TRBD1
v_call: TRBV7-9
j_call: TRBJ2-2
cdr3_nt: TGTGCCAGCAGCCCGACAGGGTATCCCGGGGAGCTGTTTTTT
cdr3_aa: CASSPTGYPGELFF

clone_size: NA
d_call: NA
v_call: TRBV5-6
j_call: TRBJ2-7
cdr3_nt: TGTGCCAGCAGCTTGGGGGACACCAACTACGAGCAGTACTTC
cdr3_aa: CASSLGDTNYEQYF

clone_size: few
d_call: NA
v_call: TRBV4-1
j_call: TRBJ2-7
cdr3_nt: TGCGCCAGCAGCCAAACCCAGGGGAGGGAGCAGTACTTC
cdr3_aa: CASSQTQGREQYF

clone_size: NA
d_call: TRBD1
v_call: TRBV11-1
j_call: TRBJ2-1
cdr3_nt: TGTGCCAGCAGCTTAGCCACCGGGACAGGCGCCTACAACTCCTACAATGAGCAGTTCTTC
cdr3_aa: CASSLATGTGAYNSYNEQFF

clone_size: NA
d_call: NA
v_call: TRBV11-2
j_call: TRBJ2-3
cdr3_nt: TGTGCCAACAGCTTAGATCCCCTTTACGTAGACCGCACAGATACGCGGTACTTT
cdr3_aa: CANSLDPLYVDRTDTRYF

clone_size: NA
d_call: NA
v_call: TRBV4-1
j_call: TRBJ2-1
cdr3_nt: TGCGCCAGCAGCCCCGTGCTGAGTTCCTACAATGAGCAGTTCTTC
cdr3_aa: CASSPVLSSYNEQFF

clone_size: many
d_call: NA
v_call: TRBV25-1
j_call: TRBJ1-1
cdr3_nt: TGTGCCAGCAGTGACTTGTCGAGTCTCGGAGTGGAAGCTTTCTTT
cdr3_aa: CASSDLSSLGVEAFF

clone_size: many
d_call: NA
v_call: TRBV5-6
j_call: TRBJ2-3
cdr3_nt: TGTGCCAGCAGCCCTGAGGTGTCGGGCACAGATACGCAGTATTTT
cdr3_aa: CASSPEVSGTDTQYF

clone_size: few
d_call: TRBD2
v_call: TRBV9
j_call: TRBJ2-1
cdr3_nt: TGTGCCAGCAGCGTAGCCGTCGGAGCGGGGGAAAGGAAATACAATGAGCAGTTCTTC
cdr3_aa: CASSVAVGAGERKYNEQFF

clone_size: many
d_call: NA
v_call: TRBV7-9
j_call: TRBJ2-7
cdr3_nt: TGTGCCAGCAGCATAGGGGCTGGACAGCTCCGGGAGCAGTACTTC
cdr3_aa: CASSIGAGQLREQYF

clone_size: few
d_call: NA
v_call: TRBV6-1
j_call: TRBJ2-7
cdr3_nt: TGTGCCAGCAGTGAAGTAGCAGGGTCGTACGAGCAGTACTTC
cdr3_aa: CASSEVAGSYEQYF

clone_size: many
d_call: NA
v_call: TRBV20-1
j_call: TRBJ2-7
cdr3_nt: TGCAGTGCTAGAAAAGCTAGCAGCCCATCCTACGAGCAGTACTTC
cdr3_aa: CSARKASSPSYEQYF

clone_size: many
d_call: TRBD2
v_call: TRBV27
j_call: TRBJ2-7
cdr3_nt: TGTGCCAGCAGTTTATTAGCGGGAGGGACCTACGAGCAGTACTTC
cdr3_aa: CASSLLAGGTYEQYF

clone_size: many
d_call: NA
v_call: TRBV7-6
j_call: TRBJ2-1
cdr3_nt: TGTGCCAGCAGCTTAGCGTACGACGGGCACAATGAGCAGTTCTTC
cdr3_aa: CASSLAYDGHNEQFF

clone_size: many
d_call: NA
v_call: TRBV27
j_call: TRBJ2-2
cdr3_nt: TGTGCCAGCACCCCCTCAGGGGGAGGACAGGAGCTGTTTTTT
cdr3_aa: CASTPSGGGQELFF

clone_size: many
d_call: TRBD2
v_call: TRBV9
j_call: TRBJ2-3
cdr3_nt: TGTGCCAGCAGCGGTAGCGGGAGGGCCTTGGATACGCAGTATTTT
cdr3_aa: CASSGSGRALDTQYF